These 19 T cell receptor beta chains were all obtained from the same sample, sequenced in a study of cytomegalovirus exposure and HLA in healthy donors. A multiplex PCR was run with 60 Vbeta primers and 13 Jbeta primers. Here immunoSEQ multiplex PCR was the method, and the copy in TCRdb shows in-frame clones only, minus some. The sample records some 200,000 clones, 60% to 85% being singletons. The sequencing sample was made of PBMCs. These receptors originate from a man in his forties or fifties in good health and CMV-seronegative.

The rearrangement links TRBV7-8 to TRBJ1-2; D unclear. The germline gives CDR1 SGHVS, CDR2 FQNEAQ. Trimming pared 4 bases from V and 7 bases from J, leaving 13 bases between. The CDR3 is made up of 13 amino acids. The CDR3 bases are TGTGCCAGCAGCTCACCAAGGAGCCGTGGCTACACCTTC. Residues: CASSSPRSRGYTF.

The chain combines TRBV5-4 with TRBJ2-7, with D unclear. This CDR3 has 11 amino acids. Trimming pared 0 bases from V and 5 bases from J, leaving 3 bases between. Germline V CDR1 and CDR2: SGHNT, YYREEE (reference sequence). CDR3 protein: CASSLADEQYF. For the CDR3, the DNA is TGTGCCAGCAGCTTGGCGGACGAGCAGTACTTC.

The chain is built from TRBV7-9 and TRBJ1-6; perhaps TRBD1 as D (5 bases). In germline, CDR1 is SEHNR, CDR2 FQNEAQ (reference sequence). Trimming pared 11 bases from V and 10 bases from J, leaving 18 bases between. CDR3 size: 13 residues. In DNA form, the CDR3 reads TGTGCCCTAGGGCAGGGCTCGAGGTCACCCCTCCACTTT. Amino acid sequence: CALGQGSRSPLHF.

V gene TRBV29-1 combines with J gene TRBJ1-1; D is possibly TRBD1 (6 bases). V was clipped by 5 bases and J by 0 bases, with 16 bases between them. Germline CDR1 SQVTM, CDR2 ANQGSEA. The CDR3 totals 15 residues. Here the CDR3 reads CSVRSGAQVNTEAFF. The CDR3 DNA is TGCAGCGTTCGGTCAGGGGCTCAGGTGAACACTGAAGCTTTCTTT.

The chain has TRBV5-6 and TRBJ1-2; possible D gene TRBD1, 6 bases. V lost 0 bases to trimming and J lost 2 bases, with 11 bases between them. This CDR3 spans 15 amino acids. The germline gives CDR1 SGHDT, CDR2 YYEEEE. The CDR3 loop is CASSLGDRFNYGYTF. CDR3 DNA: TGTGCCAGCAGCTTGGGTGACAGGTTCAACTATGGCTACACCTTC.

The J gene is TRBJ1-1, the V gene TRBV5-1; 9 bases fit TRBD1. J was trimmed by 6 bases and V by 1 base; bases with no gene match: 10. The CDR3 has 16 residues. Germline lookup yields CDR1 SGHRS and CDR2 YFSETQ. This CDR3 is CASSLNPPGQGSEAFF. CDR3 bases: TGCGCCAGCAGCTTGAATCCTCCGGGACAGGGTTCTGAAGCTTTCTTT.

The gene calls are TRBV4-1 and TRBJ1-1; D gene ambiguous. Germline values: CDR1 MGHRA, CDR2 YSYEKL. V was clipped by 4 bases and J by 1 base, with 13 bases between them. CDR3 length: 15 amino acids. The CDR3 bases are TGCGCCAGCAGCCGCCCTAGGACTGCGAACACTGAAGCTTTCTTT. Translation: CASSRPRTANTEAFF.

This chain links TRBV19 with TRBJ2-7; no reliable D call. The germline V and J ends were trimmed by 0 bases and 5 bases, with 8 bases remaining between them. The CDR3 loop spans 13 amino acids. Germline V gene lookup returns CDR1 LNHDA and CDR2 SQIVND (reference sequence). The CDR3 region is CASSIELSDEQYF. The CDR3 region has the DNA TGTGCCAGTAGTATAGAGCTTTCGGACGAGCAGTACTTC.

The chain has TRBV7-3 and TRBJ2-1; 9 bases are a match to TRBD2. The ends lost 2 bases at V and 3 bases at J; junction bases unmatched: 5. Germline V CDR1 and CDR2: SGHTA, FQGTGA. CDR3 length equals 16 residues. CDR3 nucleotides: TGTGCCAGCAGCTTAGGAGCGGGGGGCCTCTACAATGAGCAGTTCTTC. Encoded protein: CASSLGAGGLYNEQFF.

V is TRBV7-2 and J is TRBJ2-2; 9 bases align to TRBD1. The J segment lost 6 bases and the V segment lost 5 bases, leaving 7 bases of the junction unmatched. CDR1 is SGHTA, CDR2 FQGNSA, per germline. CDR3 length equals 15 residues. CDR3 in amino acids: CASSPRDRAAGELFF. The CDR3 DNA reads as TGTGCCAGCAGCCCACGGGACAGGGCCGCCGGGGAGCTGTTTTTT.

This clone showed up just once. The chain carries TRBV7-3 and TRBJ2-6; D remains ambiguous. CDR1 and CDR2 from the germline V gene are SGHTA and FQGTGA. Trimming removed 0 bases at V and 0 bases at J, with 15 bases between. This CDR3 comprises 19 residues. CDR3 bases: TGTGCCAGCAGCTTAACCCCGGGTTTCGCCGACTCTGGGGCCAACGTCCTGACTTTC. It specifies CASSLTPGFADSGANVLTF.

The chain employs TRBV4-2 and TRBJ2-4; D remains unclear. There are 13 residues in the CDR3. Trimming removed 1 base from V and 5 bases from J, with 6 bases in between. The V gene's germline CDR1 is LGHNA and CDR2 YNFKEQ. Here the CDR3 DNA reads TGTGCCAGCAGCCAAGGACGGGAAAACATTCAGTACTTC. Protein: CASSQGRENIQYF.

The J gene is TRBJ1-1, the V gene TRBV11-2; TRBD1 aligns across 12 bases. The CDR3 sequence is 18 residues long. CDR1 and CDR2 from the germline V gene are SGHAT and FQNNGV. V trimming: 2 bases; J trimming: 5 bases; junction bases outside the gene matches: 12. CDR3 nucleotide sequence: TGTGCCAGCAGCTTACGCAGGGGGGGACAGGGGGCGTTTACTGAAGCTTTCTTT. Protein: CASSLRRGGQGAFTEAFF.

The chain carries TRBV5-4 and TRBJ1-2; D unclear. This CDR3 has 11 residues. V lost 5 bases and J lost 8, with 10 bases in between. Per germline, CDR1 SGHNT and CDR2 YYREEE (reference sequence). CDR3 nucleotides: TGTGCCAGCAGGCGGAGTGGGGGCTACACCTTC. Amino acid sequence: CASRRSGGYTF.

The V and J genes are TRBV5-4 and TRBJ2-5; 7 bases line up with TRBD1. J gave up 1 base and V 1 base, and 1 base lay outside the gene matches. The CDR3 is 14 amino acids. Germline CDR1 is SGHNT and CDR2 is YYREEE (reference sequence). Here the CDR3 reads CASSLRDSQETQYF. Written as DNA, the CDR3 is TGTGCCAGCAGCTTGAGGGACAGCCAAGAGACCCAGTACTTC.

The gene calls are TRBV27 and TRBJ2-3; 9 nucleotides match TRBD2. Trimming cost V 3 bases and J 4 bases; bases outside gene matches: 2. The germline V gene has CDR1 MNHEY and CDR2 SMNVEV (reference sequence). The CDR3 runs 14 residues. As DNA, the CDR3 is TGTGCCAGCAGTTTCGGGACTAGCCCAGATACGCAGTATTTT. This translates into CASSFGTSPDTQYF.

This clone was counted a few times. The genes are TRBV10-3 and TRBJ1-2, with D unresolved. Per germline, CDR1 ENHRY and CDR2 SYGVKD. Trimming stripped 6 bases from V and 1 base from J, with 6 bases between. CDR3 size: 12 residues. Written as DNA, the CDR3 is TGTGCCATCAGAGCCCATAACTATGGCTACACCTTC. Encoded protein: CAIRAHNYGYTF.

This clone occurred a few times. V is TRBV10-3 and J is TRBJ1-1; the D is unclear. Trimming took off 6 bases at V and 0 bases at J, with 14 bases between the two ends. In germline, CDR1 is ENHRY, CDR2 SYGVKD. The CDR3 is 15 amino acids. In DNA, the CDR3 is TGTGCCATCAGCCCTACGGGAGGGTTGAACACTGAAGCTTTCTTT. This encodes CAISPTGGLNTEAFF.

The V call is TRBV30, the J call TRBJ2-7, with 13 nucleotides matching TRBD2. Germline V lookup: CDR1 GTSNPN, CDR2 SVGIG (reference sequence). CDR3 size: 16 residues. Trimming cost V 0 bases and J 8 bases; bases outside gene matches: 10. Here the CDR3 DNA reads TGTGCCTGGAGTGTGGGGACTAGCGGGATTCCTACGAAGCAGTACTTC. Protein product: CAWSVGTSGIPTKQYF. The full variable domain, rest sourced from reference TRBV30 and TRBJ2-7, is SQTIHQWPATLVQPVGSPLSLECTVEGTSNPNLYWYRQAAGRGLQLLFYSVGIGQISSEVPQNLSASRPQDRQFILSSKKLLLSDSGFYLCAWSVGTSGIPTKQYFGPGTRLTVT.